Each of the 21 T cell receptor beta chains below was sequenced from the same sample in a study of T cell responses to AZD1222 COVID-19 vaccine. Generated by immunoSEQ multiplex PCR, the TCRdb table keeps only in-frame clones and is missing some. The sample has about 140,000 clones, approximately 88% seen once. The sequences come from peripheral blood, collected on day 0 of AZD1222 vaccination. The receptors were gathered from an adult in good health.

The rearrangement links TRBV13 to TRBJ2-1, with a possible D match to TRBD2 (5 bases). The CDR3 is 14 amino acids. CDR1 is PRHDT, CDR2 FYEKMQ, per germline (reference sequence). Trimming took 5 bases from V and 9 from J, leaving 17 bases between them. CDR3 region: CASSPQHTAGEQFF. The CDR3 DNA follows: TGTGCCAGCAGCCCACAGCATACCGCGGGTGAGCAGTTCTTC. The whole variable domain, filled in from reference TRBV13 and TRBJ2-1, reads AAGVIQSPRHLIKEKRETATLKCYPIPRHDTVYWYQQGPGQDPQFLISFYEKMQSDKGSIPDRFSAQQFSDYHSELNMSSLELGDSALYFCASSPQHTAGEQFFGPGTRLTVL.

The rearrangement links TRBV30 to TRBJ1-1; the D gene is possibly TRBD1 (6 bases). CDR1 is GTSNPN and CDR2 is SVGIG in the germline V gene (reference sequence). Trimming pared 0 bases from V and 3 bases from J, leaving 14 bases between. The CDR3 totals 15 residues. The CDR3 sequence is CAWSVPQGRDTEAFF. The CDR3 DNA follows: TGTGCCTGGAGTGTACCCCAGGGGAGAGACACTGAAGCTTTCTTT.

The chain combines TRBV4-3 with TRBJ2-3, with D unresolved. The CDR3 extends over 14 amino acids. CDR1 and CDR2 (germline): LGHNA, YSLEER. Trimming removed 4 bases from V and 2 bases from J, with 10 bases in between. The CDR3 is CASSLIPNTDTQYF. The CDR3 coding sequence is TGCGCCAGCAGCCTGATACCAAACACAGATACGCAGTATTTT.

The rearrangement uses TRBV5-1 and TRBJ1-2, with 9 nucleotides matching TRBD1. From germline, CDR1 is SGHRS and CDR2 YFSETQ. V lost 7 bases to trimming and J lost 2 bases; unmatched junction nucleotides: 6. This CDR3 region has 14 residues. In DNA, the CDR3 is TGCGCCAGCGGACAGGGGACGACCAACTATGGCTACACCTTC. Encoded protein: CASGQGTTNYGYTF.

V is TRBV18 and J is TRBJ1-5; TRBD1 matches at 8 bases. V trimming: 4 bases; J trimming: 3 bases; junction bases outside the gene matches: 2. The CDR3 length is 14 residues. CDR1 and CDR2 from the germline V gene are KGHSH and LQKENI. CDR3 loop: CASSLTGDNQPQHF. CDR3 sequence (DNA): TGTGCCAGCTCACTGACAGGGGACAATCAGCCCCAGCATTTT.

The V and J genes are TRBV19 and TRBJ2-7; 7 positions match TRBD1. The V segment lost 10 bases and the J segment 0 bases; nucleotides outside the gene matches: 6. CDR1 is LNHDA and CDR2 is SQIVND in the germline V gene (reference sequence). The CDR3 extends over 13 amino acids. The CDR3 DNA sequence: TGTGCCACCGGACAGGCGACCTCCTACGAGCAGTACTTC. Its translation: CATGQATSYEQYF.

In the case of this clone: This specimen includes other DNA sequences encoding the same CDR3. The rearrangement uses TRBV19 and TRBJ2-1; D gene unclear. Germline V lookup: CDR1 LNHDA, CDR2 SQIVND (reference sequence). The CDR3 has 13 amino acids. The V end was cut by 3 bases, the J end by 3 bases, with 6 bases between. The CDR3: CASSIDIYNEQFF. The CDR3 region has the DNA TGTGCCAGTAGTATCGACATCTACAATGAGCAGTTCTTC. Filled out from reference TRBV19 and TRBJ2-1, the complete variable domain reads DGGITQSPKYLFRKEGQNVTLSCEQNLNHDAMYWYRQDPGQGLRLIYYSQIVNDFQKGDIAEGYSVSREKKESFPLTVTSAQKNPTAFYLCASSIDIYNEQFFGPGTRLTVL.

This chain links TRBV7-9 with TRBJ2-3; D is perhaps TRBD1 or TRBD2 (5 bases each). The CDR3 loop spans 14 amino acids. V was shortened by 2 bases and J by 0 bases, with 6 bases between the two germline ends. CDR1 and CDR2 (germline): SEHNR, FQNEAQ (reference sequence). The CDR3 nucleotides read TGTGCCAGCAGCTTAAGGGACAGCACAGATACGCAGTATTTT. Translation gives CASSLRDSTDTQYF. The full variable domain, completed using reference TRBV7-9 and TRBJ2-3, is DTGVSQNPRHKITKRGQNVTFRCDPISEHNRLYWYRQTLGQGPEFLTYFQNEAQLEKSRLLSDRFSAERPKGSFSTLEIQRTEQGDSAMYLCASSLRDSTDTQYFGPGTRLTVL.

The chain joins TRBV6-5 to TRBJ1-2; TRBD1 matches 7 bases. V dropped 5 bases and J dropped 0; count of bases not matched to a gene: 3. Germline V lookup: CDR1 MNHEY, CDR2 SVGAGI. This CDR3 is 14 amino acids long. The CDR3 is CASSPQGSNYGYTF. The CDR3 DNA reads TGTGCCAGCAGTCCACAGGGGTCTAACTATGGCTACACCTTC.

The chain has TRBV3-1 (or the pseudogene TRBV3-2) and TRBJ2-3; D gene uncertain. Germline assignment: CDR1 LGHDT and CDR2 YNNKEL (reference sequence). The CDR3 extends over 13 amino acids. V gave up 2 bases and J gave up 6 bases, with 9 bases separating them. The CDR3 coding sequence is TGTGCCAGCAGCCAAAGCTTCTCGGATACGCAGTATTTT. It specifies CASSQSFSDTQYF.

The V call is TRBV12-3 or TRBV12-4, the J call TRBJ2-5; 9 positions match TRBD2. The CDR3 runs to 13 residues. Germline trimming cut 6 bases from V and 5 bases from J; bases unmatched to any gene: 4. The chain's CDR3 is CASSRGGVETQYF. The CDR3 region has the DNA TGTGCCAGCAGCCGCGGGGGGGTGGAGACCCAGTACTTC.

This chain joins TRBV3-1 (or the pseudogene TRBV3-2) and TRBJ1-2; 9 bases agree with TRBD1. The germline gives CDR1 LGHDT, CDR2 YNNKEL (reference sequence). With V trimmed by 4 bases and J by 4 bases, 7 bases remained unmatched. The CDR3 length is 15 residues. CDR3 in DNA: TGTGCCAGCAGCCGCTCCGGGACAGGGTCCTATGGCTACACCTTC. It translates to CASSRSGTGSYGYTF.

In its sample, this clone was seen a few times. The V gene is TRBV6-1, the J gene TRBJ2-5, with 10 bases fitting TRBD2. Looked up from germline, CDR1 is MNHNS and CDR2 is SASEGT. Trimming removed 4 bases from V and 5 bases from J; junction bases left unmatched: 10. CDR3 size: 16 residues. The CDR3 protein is CASSAQSGRAGETQYF. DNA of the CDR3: TGTGCCAGCAGTGCCCAAAGCGGGAGGGCCGGCGAGACCCAGTACTTC.

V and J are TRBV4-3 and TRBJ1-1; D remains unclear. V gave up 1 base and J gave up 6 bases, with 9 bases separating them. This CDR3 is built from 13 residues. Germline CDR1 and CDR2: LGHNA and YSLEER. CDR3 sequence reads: CASSQGMISEAFF. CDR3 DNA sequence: TGCGCCAGCAGCCAAGGAATGATCTCTGAAGCTTTCTTT.

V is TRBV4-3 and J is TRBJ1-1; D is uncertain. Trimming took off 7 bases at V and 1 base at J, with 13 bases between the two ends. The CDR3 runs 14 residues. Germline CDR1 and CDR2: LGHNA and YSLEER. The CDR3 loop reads CASTRSGPNTEAFF. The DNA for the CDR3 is TGCGCCAGCACCAGAAGTGGCCCGAACACTGAAGCTTTCTTT.

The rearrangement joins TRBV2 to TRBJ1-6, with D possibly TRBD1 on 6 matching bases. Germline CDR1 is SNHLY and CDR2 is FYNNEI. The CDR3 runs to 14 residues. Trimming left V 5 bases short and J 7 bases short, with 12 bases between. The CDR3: CASSKEGGNSPLHF. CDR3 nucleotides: TGTGCCAGCAGTAAGGAGGGGGGGAATTCACCCCTCCACTTT.

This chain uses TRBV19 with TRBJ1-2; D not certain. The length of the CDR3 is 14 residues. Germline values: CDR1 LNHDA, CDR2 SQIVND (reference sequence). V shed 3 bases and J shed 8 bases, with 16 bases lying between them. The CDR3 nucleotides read TGTGCCAGTAGTATGGGCGAGGAGACGGGGGGCTACACCTTC. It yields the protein CASSMGEETGGYTF.

The CDR3 coding sequence is TGCGCCAGCAGCCCGGGACTAGCGGGAGAGACCCAGTACTTC. Amino acids: CASSPGLAGETQYF. V is TRBV5-1 and J is TRBJ2-5, with 12 bases identical to TRBD2. The V and J ends lost 4 bases and 4 bases, in that order; junction bases with no gene match: 2. The CDR3 is made up of 14 amino acids. In germline, CDR1 is SGHRS, CDR2 YFSETQ.

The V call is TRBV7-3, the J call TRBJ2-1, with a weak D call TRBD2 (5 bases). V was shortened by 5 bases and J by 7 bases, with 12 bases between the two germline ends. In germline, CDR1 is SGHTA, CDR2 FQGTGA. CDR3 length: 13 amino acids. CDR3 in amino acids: CASSTGWGNEQFF. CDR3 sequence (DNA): TGTGCCAGCAGCACGGGGTGGGGTAATGAGCAGTTCTTC.

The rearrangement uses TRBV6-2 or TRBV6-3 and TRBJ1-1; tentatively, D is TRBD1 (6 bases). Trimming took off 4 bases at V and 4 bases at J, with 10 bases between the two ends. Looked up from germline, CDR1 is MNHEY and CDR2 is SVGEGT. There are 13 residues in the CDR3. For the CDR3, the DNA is TGTGCCAGCAGTTTCTCGACAGGCACTGAAGCTTTCTTT. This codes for CASSFSTGTEAFF.

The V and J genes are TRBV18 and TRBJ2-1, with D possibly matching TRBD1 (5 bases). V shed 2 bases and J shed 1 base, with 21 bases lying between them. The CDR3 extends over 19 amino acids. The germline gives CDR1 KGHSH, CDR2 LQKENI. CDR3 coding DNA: TGTGCCAGCTCACCAAGCGCCGCAGTAATCAGGGTTTCCTACAATGAGCAGTTCTTC. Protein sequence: CASSPSAAVIRVSYNEQFF.